Listed below are T cell receptor beta chains from one sample, sequenced in a study of blood T cells in healthy people across ages. TCRdb used MiXCR to reprocess the 5' RACE reads, holding one entry per CDR3 protein. The sample shows 1.5 million to 2 million distinct CDR3 sequences, around 36% of them seen only once. Source material: blood. All receptors derive from a woman aged 25 to 39 in good health. The CDR3 runs from the conserved cysteine through the conserved F or W. Fields, in order: J gene, D gene, clone size, V gene, CDR3 protein, CDR3 DNA. The D gene is left open where the match is weak. Size is stated for part of the rows, as once, few or many counts, or as a class when the clone is expanded.

TRBJ2-7	.	.	TRBV27	CASSLRRDVNAYEQYF	TGTGCCAGCAGTTTAAGGCGGGACGTCAATGCCTACGAGCAGTACTTC
TRBJ2-3	.	many	TRBV29-1	CSVLGRPPYNTDTQYF	TGCAGCGTCCTTGGACGGCCACCCTATAATACAGATACGCAGTATTTT
TRBJ2-1	.	.	TRBV9	CANSVVANEQFF	TGTGCCAACAGCGTAGTGGCGAATGAGCAGTTCTTC
TRBJ2-1	.	few	TRBV5-6	CASSLDPASEGYNEQFF	TGTGCCAGCAGCTTGGACCCCGCTAGCGAGGGGTACAATGAGCAGTTCTTC
TRBJ2-1	TRBD1	few	TRBV4-1	CASSHNPRGRKNEQFF	TGCGCCAGCAGCCACAACCCGAGGGGGCGCAAGAATGAGCAGTTCTTC
TRBJ1-4	.	few	TRBV4-2	CASSQGGSGEKLFF	TGTGCCAGCAGCCAAGGTGGGAGTGGTGAAAAACTGTTTTTT
TRBJ1-1	.	.	TRBV29-1	CSVYNLGTEAFF	TGCAGCGTTTATAACTTGGGGACTGAAGCTTTCTTT
TRBJ2-1	.	few	TRBV18	CASSNLIQSSYNEQFF	TGTGCCAGCTCAAACCTCATTCAAAGCTCCTACAATGAGCAGTTCTTC
TRBJ2-3	.	.	TRBV6-5	CASSYLALPDRGTDTQYF	TGTGCCAGCAGTTACTTAGCCCTCCCAGACCGCGGCACAGATACGCAGTATTTT
TRBJ1-5	.	many	TRBV20-1	CSASPPGLNQPQHF	TGCAGTGCTAGCCCCCCGGGACTCAATCAGCCCCAGCATTTT
TRBJ2-5	TRBD2	.	TRBV7-9	CASSQTSSVETQYF	TGTGCCAGCAGCCAGACTAGCAGCGTGGAGACCCAGTACTTC
TRBJ1-5	.	few	TRBV27	CASSLMSGLGNQPQHF	TGTGCCAGCAGTTTAATGTCGGGGTTGGGCAATCAGCCCCAGCATTTT
TRBJ1-4	.	few	TRBV20-1	CSASNTAGYEKLFF	TGCAGTGCTAGCAATACGGCTGGGTACGAAAAACTGTTTTTT
TRBJ2-3	.	.	TRBV3-1	CASSRSRGTDTQYF	TGTGCCAGCAGCCGATCTAGAGGCACAGATACGCAGTATTTT
TRBJ2-7	TRBD2	.	TRBV6-5	CASSPSGPRHEQYF	TGTGCCAGCAGCCCTAGCGGCCCCAGGCACGAGCAGTACTTC
TRBJ1-1	.	.	TRBV18	CASSPWNPMNTEAFF	TGTGCCAGCTCACCATGGAACCCGATGAACACTGAAGCTTTCTTT
TRBJ2-1	.	.	TRBV2	CASTEWTGNNEQFF	TGTGCCAGCACTGAATGGACGGGAAACAATGAGCAGTTCTTC
TRBJ2-1	TRBD2	.	TRBV15	CATSGETSGANSYNEQFF	TGTGCCACCAGCGGCGAGACTAGCGGGGCAAACTCCTACAATGAGCAGTTCTTC
TRBJ2-7	.	few	TRBV6-1	CASSEGSAGAYEQYF	TGTGCCAGCAGTGAAGGCTCGGCAGGCGCCTACGAGCAGTACTTC
TRBJ1-2	.	few	TRBV6-2/TRBV6-3	CASNRDGNYYGYTF	TGTGCCAGCAACCGAGACGGCAACTACTATGGCTACACCTTC
TRBJ2-5	TRBD2	few	TRBV10-3	CAISESASGNEQYF	TGTGCCATCAGTGAGTCGGCTAGCGGGAATGAGCAGTACTTC
TRBJ1-2	TRBD1	few	TRBV9	CASSATGGVYYGYTF	TGTGCCAGCAGCGCAACAGGGGGCGTCTACTATGGCTACACCTTC
TRBJ2-3	.	.	TRBV4-1	CASRVGGNTDTQYF	TGCGCCAGCAGGGTGGGAGGAAACACAGATACGCAGTATTTT
TRBJ2-7	.	.	TRBV4-1	CASNQNTGTHSYEQYF	TGCGCCAGCAACCAAAATACCGGGACTCATTCCTACGAGCAGTACTTC
TRBJ2-7	.	few	TRBV4-1	CASSLNDGPYEQYF	TGCGCCAGCAGCCTAAATGACGGTCCCTACGAGCAGTACTTC
TRBJ2-7	.	few	TRBV27	CASSPGLASGEQYF	TGTGCCAGCAGCCCTGGACTGGCCTCGGGTGAGCAGTACTTC
TRBJ2-1	TRBD2	once	TRBV20-1	CSARDLTSGLRINDEQFF	TGCAGTGCTAGAGATCTGACTAGCGGGCTTCGTATCAACGATGAGCAGTTCTTC
TRBJ1-1	.	.	TRBV18	CASSPPRTANTEAFF	TGTGCCAGCTCACCACCGAGGACGGCGAACACTGAAGCTTTCTTT
TRBJ2-7	TRBD1	few	TRBV29-1	CSVEDRRTGDYEQYF	TGCAGCGTTGAAGATAGAAGGACAGGGGACTACGAGCAGTACTTC
TRBJ2-3	TRBD2	.	TRBV30	CAWSVLTGREGTQYF	TGTGCCTGGAGTGTACTGACAGGGCGGGAGGGTACGCAGTATTTT
TRBJ1-2	.	once	TRBV25-1	CASSQVHYGYTF	TGTGCCAGCAGTCAGGTACACTATGGCTACACCTTC
TRBJ1-2	.	.	TRBV3-1	CASSTAGTQGGYTF	TGTGCCAGCAGCACCGCAGGGACCCAAGGCGGCTACACCTTC
TRBJ2-5	.	.	TRBV4-1	CASSQEDNRETQYF	TGCGCCAGCAGCCAAGAGGACAACCGAGAGACCCAGTACTTC
TRBJ2-3	.	many	TRBV29-1	CSGKQGQGNTQYF	TGCAGCGGTAAACAGGGTCAGGGGAATACGCAGTATTTT
TRBJ2-5	.	.	TRBV7-9	CASSWPVARAGQETQYF	TGTGCCAGCAGCTGGCCAGTAGCTAGGGCCGGCCAAGAGACCCAGTACTTC
TRBJ2-7	.	many	TRBV4-1	CASSPGTGNSYEQYF	TGCGCCAGCAGCCCCGGCACAGGGAACTCCTACGAGCAGTACTTC
TRBJ1-2	TRBD1	.	TRBV12-3/TRBV12-4	CASSLRDRGRNSYGYTF	TGTGCCAGCAGTTTAAGGGACAGGGGGAGGAACTCCTATGGCTACACCTTC
TRBJ1-2	TRBD1	.	TRBV6-1	CASSSPTGARANYGYTF	TGTGCCAGCAGCTCCCCGACAGGGGCGCGGGCTAACTATGGCTACACCTTC
TRBJ2-5	.	.	TRBV6-2/TRBV6-3	CASRYETTTSQETQYF	TGTGCCAGCAGATACGAGACTACAACCAGTCAAGAGACCCAGTACTTC
TRBJ2-1	TRBD1	many	TRBV4-1	CASSQGTGFVEQFF	TGCGCCAGCAGCCAAGGGACAGGGTTTGTTGAGCAGTTCTTC
TRBJ2-1	.	many	TRBV5-6	CASSLYDEQFF	TGTGCCAGCAGCTTGTACGATGAGCAGTTCTTC
TRBJ2-1	TRBD2	.	TRBV11-2	CASSFRLAGSSYNEQFF	TGTGCCAGCAGCTTCCGACTAGCGGGTAGCTCCTACAATGAGCAGTTCTTC
TRBJ2-5	TRBD1	few	TRBV6-1	CASSLYTGGRETQYF	TGTGCCAGCAGCCTGTATACAGGGGGCAGGGAGACCCAGTACTTC
TRBJ2-7	TRBD1	many	TRBV4-1	CASSQEGGRDEQYF	TGCGCCAGCAGCCAAGAAGGGGGCAGAGACGAGCAGTACTTC
TRBJ1-1	TRBD1	few	TRBV20-1	CSAPNQGGSAFF	TGCAGTGCTCCAAACCAGGGGGGGTCTGCTTTCTTT
TRBJ2-5	.	few	TRBV24-1	CATSEQGGETQYF	TGTGCCACCAGTGAGCAGGGGGGGGAGACCCAGTACTTC
TRBJ2-4	.	.	TRBV19	CASRIFSGAKNIQYF	TGTGCCAGTAGGATATTTTCCGGAGCCAAAAACATTCAGTACTTC
TRBJ1-2	.	.	TRBV6-1	CASVQQSDYGYTF	TGTGCCAGCGTACAACAGTCTGACTATGGCTACACCTTC
TRBJ2-7	.	few	TRBV9	CASSVVEASYEQYF	TGTGCCAGCAGCGTAGTCGAAGCATCCTACGAGCAGTACTTC
TRBJ2-3	TRBD2	.	TRBV20-1	CSGLAGAPRTDTQYF	TGCAGTGGGTTAGCGGGGGCGCCCCGCACAGATACGCAGTATTTT
TRBJ2-3	.	.	TRBV7-6	CASSTSAGSTDTQYF	TGTGCCAGCAGCACCTCGGCAGGGAGCACAGATACGCAGTATTTT